Given below is one TCR beta chain in context. Its antigen is currently unknown. The use of a sample-barcoded 5' primer and a J-beta primer mix characterized a second PCR of about 7 to 12 cycles. TCRdb analysed the 5' RACE reads with MiXCR anew, one entry per CDR3 protein. Of around 1,600,000 distinct CDR3 sequences listed, roughly 43% are singletons. The data originate from a study of blood T cells in healthy people across ages. Study-wide findings and caveats: Changes in expanded clonotypes were possibly confounded, as the CMV status of donors was unknown.

V was shortened by 1 base and J by 7 bases, with 23 bases between the two germline ends. CDR1 is SGHTA, CDR2 FQGNSA, per germline. This CDR3 comprises 17 residues. The sequence was obtained from a woman between 18 and 29 years old in good health. The sample was blood. The chain employs TRBV7-2 and TRBJ2-7; weak D call: TRBD1 (6 bases). The CDR3 loop is CASSLVGGRGSYNEQYF. CDR3 DNA: TGTGCCAGCAGCTTAGTAGGGGGTCGGGGCTCCTACAATGAGCAGTACTTC.